This T cell receptor (beta chain) was identified during a study of blood T cell repertoires in COVID-19. Study in general: The cDNA or gDNA used as material had been derived from T cells, B-cell-depleted T cells, or PBMCs.

This clone was found once. Original data processing: Reference gene primer amplification yielded estimated nucleated cell counts. The method was immunoSEQ multiplex PCR; TCRdb's version includes in-frame clones alone and lacks a portion of them. V and J calls and clone size come straight from that table; D and trimming were deduced from the DNA. The data hold 200,000 or so clones, with about nine tenths observed a single time. Germline CDR1 SGHTA, CDR2 FQGTGA. Trimming pared 1 base from V and 9 bases from J, leaving 13 bases between. The CDR3 is made up of 14 amino acids. This clonotype originated in a man aged 45-65 years with acute or convalescent COVID-19. What was sequenced was peripheral blood. The chain carries TRBV7-3 and TRBJ2-1; D is perhaps TRBD1 (6 bases). Here the CDR3 reads CASSLRAGDGEQFF. CDR3 DNA: TGTGCCAGCAGCTTAAGGGCAGGGGACGGTGAGCAGTTCTTC. Drawing the rest from reference TRBV7-3 and TRBJ2-1, the complete variable domain is GAGVSQTPSNKVTEKGKYVELRCDPISGHTALYWYRQSLGQGPEFLIYFQGTGAADDSGLPNDRFFAVRPEGSVSTLKIQRTERGDSAVYLCASSLRAGDGEQFFGPGTRLTVL.